This TCR beta chain derives from a study of cytomegalovirus exposure and HLA in healthy donors. Primers included in the PCR were 60 Vbeta and 13 Jbeta primers. Sequencing was performed with immunoSEQ multiplex PCR; in TCRdb, only in-frame clones are kept and a portion is missing. The data hold approximately 76,000 clones, with more than 65% observed a single time. This CDR3 is built from 14 residues. Germline V gene sequence: CDR1 MNHEY, CDR2 SMNVEV (reference sequence). The V and J ends lost 6 bases and 5 bases respectively, with 16 bases between them. This clone was seen only a few times. The origin of this receptor is a woman between 40 and 50 years old in good health and CMV-seropositive. The chain employs TRBV27 and TRBJ1-2; no clear D. Sequenced input: PBMCs. In DNA, the CDR3 is TGTGCCAGCAGAATGACCGGAACGGGGTATGGCTACACCTTC. The encoded protein is CASRMTGTGYGYTF.